These 18 T cell receptor beta chains share one sample of origin, sequenced in a study of identifying expanded T cells in peripheral blood. Sequenced by immunoSEQ multiplex PCR; TCRdb stores in-frame clones only, minus some. The data hold around 100,000 clones, with roughly 88% observed a single time. Sequenced material: blood. The receptors derive from a person between 18 and 75 years old in good health.

The CDR3 region has the DNA TGTGCCAGCAGCAACTTCGTGGGCTACGAGCAGTACTTC. It translates to CASSNFVGYEQYF. The chain couples TRBV7-3 to TRBJ2-7, with unresolved D. V lost 5 bases to trimming and J lost 3 bases, with 11 bases between them. Germline assignment: CDR1 SGHTA and CDR2 FQGTGA. This CDR3 region has 13 residues.

The chain carries TRBV4-2 and TRBJ2-3, with 8 bases fitting TRBD1. The CDR3 length is 15 residues. V lost 5 bases, J lost 1 base, and 5 bases stayed unmatched. Germline CDR1 LGHNA, CDR2 YNFKEQ. The CDR3 region is CASSWKTGGTDTQYF. The CDR3, as DNA: TGTGCCAGCAGCTGGAAGACAGGGGGCACAGATACGCAGTATTTT.

V usage is TRBV18 and J usage is TRBJ1-1; D is perhaps TRBD1 (6 bases). V dropped 3 bases and J dropped 4 bases, with 21 bases sitting between them. CDR1 and CDR2 from the germline V gene are KGHSH and LQKENI. CDR3 length: 17 residues. The DNA of the CDR3 is TGTGCCAGCTCACCCGCCGGCTCCGTGAGGGGGTCCACTGAAGCTTTCTTT. This encodes CASSPAGSVRGSTEAFF.

This sequence joins TRBV5-4 and TRBJ1-2; D remains unclear. V gave up 0 bases and J gave up 6 bases, with 6 bases separating them. This CDR3 has 12 residues. Germline CDR1 is SGHNT and CDR2 is YYREEE (reference sequence). CDR3 region: CASSLGENGYTF. The CDR3 DNA reads as TGTGCCAGCAGCTTGGGGGAAAATGGCTACACCTTC. The variable domain in full, completed from reference TRBV5-4 and TRBJ1-2, reads ETGVTQSPTHLIKTRGQQVTLRCSSQSGHNTVSWYQQALGQGPQFIFQYYREEENGRGNFPPRFSGLQFPNYSSELNVNALELDDSALYLCASSLGENGYTFGSGTRLTVV.

This clone has just one count. V gene TRBV6-5 combines with J gene TRBJ2-1; D ambiguous. The CDR3 spans 14 residues. Germline CDR1 MNHEY, CDR2 SVGAGI. Trimming stripped 2 bases from V and 7 bases from J, with 12 bases between. The CDR3 coding sequence is TGTGCCAGCAGTTACCCCCCGTTTAATAATGAGCAGTTCTTC. Amino acid sequence: CASSYPPFNNEQFF.

V gene TRBV19 combines with J gene TRBJ1-3; D may be TRBD1 (5 bases). The germline CDR1 and CDR2 sequences are LNHDA and SQIVND (reference sequence). V lost 7 bases to trimming and J lost 4 bases, with 14 bases between them. The CDR3 is 14 amino acids. The CDR3 protein is CASIPGAAGNTIYF. CDR3 in DNA: TGTGCCAGTATCCCCGGGGCAGCGGGAAACACCATATATTTT.

V gene TRBV2 combines with J gene TRBJ1-2, with 8 nucleotides matching TRBD1. CDR3 length: 16 residues. CDR1 and CDR2 from the germline V gene are SNHLY and FYNNEI. V gave up 10 bases and J gave up 2 bases; unmatched junction bases: 15. The CDR3 spells CATRQGPLQLNYGYTF. CDR3 nucleotide sequence: TGTGCCACCCGACAGGGGCCCCTACAACTCAACTATGGCTACACCTTC.

The rearrangement uses TRBV29-1 and TRBJ1-2, with D hard to call. Germline lookup yields CDR1 SQVTM and CDR2 ANQGSEA. This CDR3 contains 12 residues. V was cut by 3 bases and J by 4 bases, with 9 bases left in between. In nucleotides, the CDR3 is TGCAGCGTTGACAGGCTGGCCTATGGCTACACCTTC. Translation: CSVDRLAYGYTF.

The CDR3 nucleotides read TGTGCCAGCACCTTACGTCGGGAGAATAACTATGGCTACACCTTC. Its protein is CASTLRRENNYGYTF. V usage is TRBV6-6 and J usage is TRBJ1-2; D unclear. The CDR3 has 15 residues. Germline V lookup: CDR1 MNHNY, CDR2 SVGAGI (reference sequence). The V end lost 7 bases, the J end lost 1 base, and 16 bases lay between the germline ends.

The V and J genes are TRBV19 and TRBJ2-2; D not resolved. Between the trimmed V and J ends, which lost 6 bases and 5 bases, there was a span of 10 bases. The CDR3 runs 13 residues. CDR1 LNHDA and CDR2 SQIVND come from the germline V gene (reference sequence). The DNA of the CDR3 is TGTGCCAGTAGCCCCCGTAAGACCGGGGAGCTGTTTTTT. Protein product: CASSPRKTGELFF.

This chain uses TRBV7-8 with TRBJ1-2; D call uncertain. This CDR3 spans 16 amino acids. Germline V CDR1 and CDR2: SGHVS, FQNEAQ. V lost 5 bases and J 2 bases, leaving 18 bases between the germline ends. As DNA, the CDR3 is TGTGCCAGCAGCGCATCACTAGGATCCTTGAACTATGGCTACACCTTC. Its translation is CASSASLGSLNYGYTF.

This clone was observed once. The chain is built from TRBV2 and TRBJ2-7; TRBD1 matches at 8 bases. The CDR3 spans 14 residues. The germline gives CDR1 SNHLY, CDR2 FYNNEI. V gave up 5 bases and J gave up 5 bases; unmatched junction bases: 8. The CDR3 spells CASSTGGGLHEQYF. Here the CDR3 DNA reads TGTGCCAGCAGTACAGGGGGAGGTTTACACGAGCAGTACTTC.

The rearrangement uses TRBV7-2 and TRBJ1-4; D is perhaps TRBD1 (5 bases). The CDR3 is 15 amino acids. Trimming took off 1 base at V and 4 bases at J, with 10 bases between the two ends. Germline loops: CDR1 SGHTA, CDR2 FQGNSA. The CDR3 reads CASSLGGAVNEKLFF. The CDR3, as DNA: TGTGCCAGCAGCTTAGGGGGCGCGGTTAATGAAAAACTGTTTTTT.

The chain joins TRBV11-2 to TRBJ1-4, with D possibly TRBD1 on 5 matching bases. Germline V lookup: CDR1 SGHAT, CDR2 FQNNGV. V dropped 5 bases and J dropped 4 bases, with 14 bases sitting between them. This CDR3 has 15 amino acids. CDR3 in DNA: TGTGCCAGCAGCCCTTCATGGGACCTTAATGAAAAACTGTTTTTT. Its protein is CASSPSWDLNEKLFF. Full variable domain (remainder filled in from reference TRBV11-2 and TRBJ1-4): EAGVAQSPRYKIIEKRQSVAFWCNPISGHATLYWYQQILGQGPKLLIQFQNNGVVDDSQLPKDRFSAERLKGVDSTLKIQPAKLEDSAVYLCASSPSWDLNEKLFFGSGTQLSVL.

The chain recombines TRBV7-9 with TRBJ1-2, with TRBD1 identical over 7 bases. Germline V gives CDR1 SEHNR, CDR2 FQNEAQ (reference sequence). The CDR3 covers 15 residues. The junction had 4 bases not matched to a gene; V was cut back by 1 base and J by 2 bases. CDR3 sequence reads: CASSLEGQRNYGYTF. In DNA, the CDR3 is TGTGCCAGCAGCTTAGAGGGACAGCGAAACTATGGCTACACCTTC.

The chain is built from TRBV2 and TRBJ2-7; D possibly corresponds to TRBD1 (5 bases). Trimming took off 6 bases at V and 3 bases at J, with 12 bases between the two ends. The germline gives CDR1 SNHLY, CDR2 FYNNEI. This CDR3 region has 13 residues. The CDR3 DNA reads TGTGCCAGCAGCAGGGCGTTGGGCTACGAGCAGTACTTC. This codes for CASSRALGYEQYF.

This rearrangement joins TRBV9 to TRBJ2-1; 8 bases align to TRBD1. V shed 3 bases, J shed 5 bases, and the junction held 10 bases outside the gene matches. The V gene's germline CDR1 is SGDLS and CDR2 YYNGEE. The CDR3 extends over 16 amino acids. In DNA form, the CDR3 reads TGTGCCAGCAGCGCCGAGGCAGGGGGCGCGCACAATGAGCAGTTCTTC. Amino acid sequence: CASSAEAGGAHNEQFF.

The V gene is TRBV6-6, the J gene TRBJ1-2; D is uncertain. Germline V lookup: CDR1 MNHNY, CDR2 SVGAGI (reference sequence). V was trimmed by 5 bases and J by 6 bases, leaving 16 bases between them. CDR3 length: 14 residues. CDR3 nucleotide sequence: TGTGCCAGCAGTCCCACGGACTCGGTTAATGGCTACACCTTC. This codes for CASSPTDSVNGYTF.